The clone carrying this TCR beta chain has only one observation. Its antigen remains unknown. No patient had autoimmune disease or received systemic immunosuppression. The data are from a study of OX40 agonist ivuxolimab in advanced cancers. Study as a whole: Those enrolled were approximately 78% male, with a mean age of approximately 60 years and ages from 23 to 79. Notes on the study in general: Certain nonresponding patients likewise had low normalized T-cell clonal expansion. Averaged across samples, CD8+ T cells carried more expanded clones than CD4+ did.

The method was immunoSEQ multiplex PCR; TCRdb's version includes in-frame clones alone and lacks a portion of them. Counted here are 92,000 or so clones, 75% to 90% occurring once; the ten biggest clones make up approximately 7.4%. The TCR originated in an adult with an advanced solid tumor such as melanoma, head and neck, liver or kidney cancer. The sample consisted of CD4+ or CD8+ T cells sorted from blood, taken in a trial of the OX40 agonist ivuxolimab.

As DNA, the CDR3 is TGTGCCAGCAGTTACGGGACAGGGCTGTCCTACGAGCAGTACTTC. This gives the protein CASSYGTGLSYEQYF. The rearrangement joins TRBV6-5 to TRBJ2-7, with 9 bases that match TRBD1. Trimming cost V 2 bases and J 1 base; bases outside gene matches: 3. The CDR3 is 15 residues long. CDR1 and CDR2 from the germline V gene are MNHEY and SVGAGI.